The next 31 T cell receptor beta chains were all read from a single sample in a study of T cells in localized non-small cell lung cancer. TCRdb's table, derived via immunoSEQ multiplex PCR, lists solely in-frame clones and lacks some. In the table there are 20,000 to 25,000 clones, about 90% of which are singletons. This sample comprised peripheral blood, obtained before any cancer treatment. The receptor set was obtained from a male donor aged 60 or over with stage I squamous cell lung carcinoma.

The chain uses TRBV6-6 and TRBJ1-4, with D maybe TRBD1 (5 bases). CDR3 length equals 14 residues. Trimming stripped 6 bases from V and 0 bases from J, with 8 bases between. Germline CDR1 MNHNY, CDR2 SVGAGI (reference sequence). The CDR3 DNA sequence: TGTGCCAGCAGCAGGGATTCAACTAATGAAAAACTGTTTTTT. Translated: CASSRDSTNEKLFF.

The gene calls are TRBV7-9 and TRBJ1-5; D remains unclear. The CDR3 extends over 14 amino acids. CDR1 is SEHNR, CDR2 FQNEAQ, per germline (reference sequence). The ends were cut back, 1 base at V and 0 bases at J, with 4 bases in the middle. The CDR3 region has the DNA TGTGCCAGCAGCTTAGGCAATAGCAATCAGCCCCAGCATTTT. Translating gives CASSLGNSNQPQHF.

This chain uses TRBV6-5 with TRBJ1-2; the D gene is possibly TRBD1 (6 bases). This CDR3 is built from 12 residues. V lost 5 bases and J 8 bases, leaving 12 bases between the germline ends. From germline, CDR1 is MNHEY and CDR2 SVGAGI. CDR3 sequence (DNA): TGTGCCAGCAGTACAGGGCCGCGGGGCTACACCTTC. It encodes CASSTGPRGYTF.

The rearrangement uses TRBV7-9 and TRBJ1-2; the D is unclear. V was cut by 1 base and J by 3 bases, with 6 bases left in between. Germline V gives CDR1 SEHNR, CDR2 FQNEAQ (reference sequence). The CDR3 is 13 residues long. The CDR3 spells CASSLERDYGYTF. The DNA for the CDR3 is TGTGCCAGCAGCTTAGAGAGAGACTATGGCTACACCTTC.

This clone appeared once. This chain links TRBV19 with TRBJ1-1, with a tentative D call TRBD1 (5 bases). Germline lookup yields CDR1 LNHDA and CDR2 SQIVND (reference sequence). This CDR3 comprises 15 residues. Trimming pared 5 bases from V and 0 bases from J, leaving 13 bases between. Here the CDR3 reads CASSVVGTVNTEAFF. The CDR3 DNA is TGTGCCAGTAGTGTTGTTGGGACGGTGAACACTGAAGCTTTCTTT.

V gene TRBV7-2 combines with J gene TRBJ2-1, with 9 bases that match TRBD2. The ends lost 8 bases at V and 8 bases at J; junction bases unmatched: 13. This CDR3 is built from 15 residues. The V gene's germline CDR1 is SGHTA and CDR2 FQGNSA. In DNA, the CDR3 is TGTGCCAGCGTCTGGAGGGGTAGCGGGAGATATGAGCAGTTCTTC. Translating gives CASVWRGSGRYEQFF. Full variable domain (remainder filled in from reference TRBV7-2 and TRBJ2-1): GAGVSQSPSNKVTEKGKDVELRCDPISGHTALYWYRQSLGQGLEFLIYFQGNSAPDKSGLPSDRFSAERTGGSVSTLTIQRTQQEDSAVYLCASVWRGSGRYEQFFGPGTRLTVL.

This rearrangement joins TRBV11-1 to TRBJ2-7, with 7 positions matching TRBD1. V was clipped by 2 bases and J by 5 bases; unmatched bases: 6. Germline V gene sequence: CDR1 SGHAT, CDR2 FQDESV (reference sequence). The CDR3 consists of 14 residues. The CDR3 DNA reads TGTGCCAGCAGCTTAACAGGGGAAAAGCACGAGCAGTACTTC. Translating it yields CASSLTGEKHEQYF.

This chain joins TRBV18 and TRBJ1-4, with 7 bases identical to TRBD1. The CDR3 has 16 residues. V gave up 5 bases and J gave up 4 bases; unmatched junction bases: 10. From germline, CDR1 is KGHSH and CDR2 LQKENI. The CDR3 DNA follows: TGTGCCAGCTCATCCACCACAGGGGCCATTAATGAAAAACTGTTTTTT. It is translated as CASSSTTGAINEKLFF.

The V call is TRBV5-6, the J call TRBJ2-7; no clear D gene. Germline loops: CDR1 SGHDT, CDR2 YYEEEE. The CDR3 is 12 residues long. V was cut by 2 bases and J by 6 bases, with 9 bases left in between. The CDR3: CASSFYGSEQYF. The CDR3 DNA sequence: TGTGCCAGCAGCTTTTATGGGTCCGAGCAGTACTTC.

This chain connects TRBV30 to TRBJ1-4; D is uncertain. Per the germline V gene, CDR1 is GTSNPN and CDR2 is SVGIG (reference sequence). The V end was cut by 3 bases, the J end by 8 bases, with 10 bases between. The CDR3 length is 12 residues. The CDR3 loop reads CAWRVGQEKLFF. Written as DNA, the CDR3 is TGTGCCTGGAGAGTAGGGCAGGAAAAACTGTTTTTT.

The CDR3 loop reads CASSTDRFPYGYTF. CDR3 DNA: TGTGCCAGCAGCACAGACAGATTCCCTTATGGCTACACCTTC. This chain links TRBV6-5 with TRBJ1-2; D perhaps matches TRBD1 (5 bases). Trimming removed 6 bases at V and 5 bases at J, with 16 bases between. This CDR3 spans 14 amino acids. The V gene's germline CDR1 is MNHEY and CDR2 SVGAGI.

V gene TRBV7-2 combines with J gene TRBJ1-5, with a tentative D call TRBD1 (6 bases). The length of the CDR3 is 14 residues. The germline CDR1 and CDR2 sequences are SGHTA and FQGNSA. Trimming removed 1 base from V and 7 bases from J, with 11 bases in between. CDR3 in amino acids: CASSLEQGPQPQHF. CDR3 sequence (DNA): TGTGCCAGCAGCTTAGAACAGGGCCCCCAGCCCCAGCATTTT.

This chain uses TRBV5-1 with TRBJ2-7; D may be TRBD1 or TRBD2 (5 bases each). V shed 5 bases and J shed 3 bases, with 18 bases lying between them. CDR1 and CDR2 from the germline V gene are SGHRS and YFSETQ. The CDR3 is made up of 15 amino acids. The CDR3, as DNA: TGCGCCAGCAGACCCCGGGACGGAGCTCTCTACGAGCAGTACTTC. Translated: CASRPRDGALYEQYF.

V gene TRBV25-1 combines with J gene TRBJ1-4; the D gene is possibly TRBD1 (5 bases). Trimming removed 4 bases from V and 8 bases from J, with 11 bases in between. This CDR3 is built from 13 residues. Germline CDR1 is MGHDK and CDR2 is SYGVNS. The CDR3 DNA is TGTGCCAGCAGTGGGGCCGGGGGGGAAAAACTGTTTTTT. This encodes CASSGAGGEKLFF.

The chain recombines TRBV5-1 with TRBJ2-1, with D unresolved. V lost 4 bases to trimming and J lost 5 bases, with 10 bases between them. The CDR3 contains 13 residues. Germline V gene sequence: CDR1 SGHRS, CDR2 YFSETQ. CDR3 nucleotides: TGCGCCAGCAGCGAGGACGGTGACAATGAGCAGTTCTTC. Residues: CASSEDGDNEQFF. Looking up the rest from reference TRBV5-1 and TRBJ2-1 gives the full variable domain: KAGVTQTPRYLIKTRGQQVTLSCSPISGHRSVSWYQQTPGQGLQFLFEYFSETQRNKGNFPGRFSGRQFSNSRSEMNVSTLELGDSALYLCASSEDGDNEQFFGPGTRLTVL.

V gene TRBV19 combines with J gene TRBJ1-2, with D maybe TRBD1 (6 bases). The CDR3 covers 13 residues. V lost 3 bases, J lost 5 bases, and 10 bases lay in between. Looked up from germline, CDR1 is LNHDA and CDR2 is SQIVND (reference sequence). The CDR3 spells CASSMGHLYGYTF. Here the CDR3 DNA reads TGTGCCAGTAGTATGGGACACCTGTATGGCTACACCTTC.

The J gene is TRBJ2-3, the V gene TRBV11-2; D unclear. Trimming removed 4 bases at V and 6 bases at J, with 14 bases between. Germline lookup yields CDR1 SGHAT and CDR2 FQNNGV. This CDR3 comprises 14 residues. CDR3 in DNA: TGTGCCAGCAGCTCCCTGGCGGCCCGGGATACGCAGTATTTT. Protein product: CASSSLAARDTQYF.

The rearrangement uses TRBV5-5 and TRBJ1-5; D is uncertain. In germline, CDR1 is SGHKS, CDR2 YYEKEE (reference sequence). V was cut by 3 bases and J by 5 bases, with 9 bases left in between. CDR3 length: 13 amino acids. CDR3 DNA: TGTGCCAGCAGCTCAGAACCGGATCAGCCCCAGCATTTT. It codes for CASSSEPDQPQHF. The complete variable domain, with remaining parts taken from reference TRBV5-5 and TRBJ1-5, reads DAGVTQSPTHLIKTRGQQVTLRCSPISGHKSVSWYQQVLGQGPQFIFQYYEKEERGRGNFPDRFSARQFPNYSSELNVNALLLGDSALYLCASSSEPDQPQHFGDGTRLSIL.

The table lists this clone with a count of one. V and J are TRBV5-1 and TRBJ2-3; D remains unclear. Per the germline V gene, CDR1 is SGHRS and CDR2 is YFSETQ. The CDR3 has 12 amino acids. Trimming cost V 4 bases and J 0 bases, with 3 bases left between them. The CDR3 DNA is TGCGCCAGCAGCCCCAGCACAGATACGCAGTATTTT. This translates into CASSPSTDTQYF.

This chain joins TRBV19 and TRBJ1-1; 7 nucleotides match TRBD1. J was trimmed by 3 bases and V by 5 bases; bases with no gene match: 9. This CDR3 is built from 15 residues. The germline V gene encodes CDR1 LNHDA and CDR2 SQIVND (reference sequence). CDR3 region: CASSGLDRKHTEAFF. CDR3 DNA sequence: TGTGCCAGTAGTGGACTGGACAGGAAGCACACTGAAGCTTTCTTT.

The chain combines TRBV18 with TRBJ1-6; unclear D gene. Trimming pared 3 bases from V and 10 bases from J, leaving 19 bases between. CDR3 length: 16 residues. CDR1 and CDR2 from the germline V gene are KGHSH and LQKENI. The CDR3 protein is CASSPYGVNSDSPLHF. Written as DNA, the CDR3 is TGTGCCAGCTCACCGTATGGGGTAAATTCGGACTCACCCCTCCACTTT.

The chain links TRBV4-2 to TRBJ2-5; 9 bases agree with TRBD2. The CDR3 consists of 15 residues. V dropped 5 bases and J dropped 4; count of bases not matched to a gene: 8. CDR1 is LGHNA, CDR2 YNFKEQ, per germline. This chain's CDR3 is CASSLGAGGIETQYF. The DNA for the CDR3 is TGTGCCAGCAGCTTAGGAGCGGGGGGAATAGAGACCCAGTACTTC.

The V gene is TRBV7-9, the J gene TRBJ2-1, with 10 bases fitting TRBD2. V shed 4 bases, J shed 5 bases, and the junction held 5 bases outside the gene matches. CDR1 SEHNR and CDR2 FQNEAQ come from the germline V gene (reference sequence). CDR3 length equals 15 residues. The CDR3 nucleotides are TGTGCCAGCAGCTACCGGACTAGCGGCCACAATGAGCAGTTCTTC. This gives the protein CASSYRTSGHNEQFF.

J is TRBJ1-6 and V is TRBV4-3, with D maybe TRBD1 (6 bases). The CDR3 contains 14 residues. The V end was cut by 0 bases, the J end by 7 bases, with 7 bases between. From germline, CDR1 is LGHNA and CDR2 YSLEER. The CDR3: CASSQEGGNSPLHF. The DNA of the CDR3 is TGCGCCAGCAGCCAAGAAGGGGGAAATTCACCCCTCCACTTT.

The chain is built from TRBV11-3 and TRBJ2-1; D uncertain. Per the germline V gene, CDR1 is SGHNT and CDR2 is YENEEA. V lost 5 bases and J lost 4, with 18 bases in between. The CDR3 is 16 amino acids. CDR3 sequence (DNA): TGTGCCAGCAGCCCCGAACCGGCAGGAAGGTACAATGAGCAGTTCTTC. Translating it yields CASSPEPAGRYNEQFF.

By share of the sample, this clone is medium-sized (0.01 to 0.1%). The J gene is TRBJ2-1, the V gene TRBV18, with D possibly being TRBD1 (5 bases). CDR3 length: 15 residues. CDR1 and CDR2 from the germline V gene are KGHSH and LQKENI. With 2 bases removed from V and 4 bases from J, the gap between germline ends came to 12 bases. CDR3 bases: TGTGCCAGCTCACCATCAGGGAAACAGTACAATGAGCAGTTCTTC. Translation gives CASSPSGKQYNEQFF.

The chain recombines TRBV5-1 with TRBJ2-7; D perhaps matches TRBD1 (5 bases). Trimming shortened V by 4 bases and J by 5 bases, and 16 bases separated the two germline ends. The CDR3 sequence is 14 residues long. CDR1 SGHRS and CDR2 YFSETQ come from the germline V gene. CDR3 coding DNA: TGCGCCAGCAGCCTTGGTGCAGGGTGGGACGAGCAGTACTTC. This translates into CASSLGAGWDEQYF.

The chain combines TRBV11-2 with TRBJ2-7, with D possibly being TRBD2 (5 bases). The V gene lost 5 bases and the J gene lost 0 bases, with 11 bases spanning the gap. This CDR3 contains 14 residues. Germline-derived CDR1 and CDR2 are SGHAT and FQNNGV. CDR3 bases: TGTGCCAGCAGCCAGGACTGGGGCTCCTACGAGCAGTACTTC. Its translation: CASSQDWGSYEQYF.

This clone was recorded only once. The J gene is TRBJ1-1, the V gene TRBV19; TRBD1 agrees at 9 bases. CDR1 and CDR2 (germline): LNHDA, SQIVND (reference sequence). The CDR3 has 16 amino acids. V shed 0 bases, J shed 3 bases, and the junction held 5 bases outside the gene matches. In DNA form, the CDR3 reads TGTGCCAGTAGTATAGAGAACAGGGGGCGCTACACTGAAGCTTTCTTT. It encodes CASSIENRGRYTEAFF.

Concerning this clone: The junction shows a germline mismatch at one end, possibly a read error. The rearrangement uses TRBV7-6 and TRBJ2-1, with D tentatively TRBD2 (5 bases). The CDR3 consists of 14 residues. Germline-derived CDR1 and CDR2 are SGHVS and FNYEAQ. The CDR3 reads CASSLLASNNEQFF. The CDR3 nucleotides are TGTGCCAGCAGCTTACTAGCCTCCAACAATGAGCAGTTCTTC.

The genes are TRBV11-2 and TRBJ2-3, with 8 bases aligning to TRBD2. This CDR3 has 14 residues. With 7 bases clipped from V and 1 base from J, the junction kept 4 bases outside the gene matches. Looked up from germline, CDR1 is SGHAT and CDR2 is FQNNGV. The CDR3 DNA follows: TGTGCCAGCAACCTGCGGGGGGGCACAGATACGCAGTATTTT. Its translation is CASNLRGGTDTQYF.